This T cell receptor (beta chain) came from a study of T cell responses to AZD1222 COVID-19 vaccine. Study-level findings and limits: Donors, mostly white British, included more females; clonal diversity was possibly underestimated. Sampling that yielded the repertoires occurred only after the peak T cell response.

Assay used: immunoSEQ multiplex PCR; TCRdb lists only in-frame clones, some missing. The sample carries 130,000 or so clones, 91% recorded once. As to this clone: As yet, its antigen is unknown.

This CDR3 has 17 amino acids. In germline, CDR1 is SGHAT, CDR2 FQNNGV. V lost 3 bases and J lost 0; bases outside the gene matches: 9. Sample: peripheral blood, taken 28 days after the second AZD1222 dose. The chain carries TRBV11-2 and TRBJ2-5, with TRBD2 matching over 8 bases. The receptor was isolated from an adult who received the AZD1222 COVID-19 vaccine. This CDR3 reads CASSFVPAGGYQETQYF. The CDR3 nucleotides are TGTGCCAGCAGCTTTGTTCCGGCGGGGGGCTACCAAGAGACCCAGTACTTC.